This TCR beta chain was found in a study of T cells in Graves' hyperthyroidism and ophthalmopathy. General observations from the study: The majority of expanded thyroid clonotypes above 0.001 also appeared in blood.

Amplification yielded TCR beta CDR3 regions, with RNA transcripts as the source. HTBI primers were the set used in a first-round RT-PCR of the TCR CDR3. Each CDR3 protein gets one entry after TCRdb re-called the multiplex PCR reads with MiXCR. The table lists 160,000 or so distinct CDR3 sequences, 9.4% of them singletons. At least ten counts were recorded for this clonotype. Its antigen is as yet unknown. Clinical symptoms, serum thyroxine and TRAb, thyroid ultrasound and orbital computed tomography were used for the diagnoses. The receptor was isolated from a woman aged 18-29 years with Graves' hyperthyroidism that later progressed to Graves' ophthalmopathy. Sequenced material: blood.

The CDR3 region has the DNA TGTGCCAGCAGCCGGACAGGGGGGGATACGCAGTATTTT. Its protein is CASSRTGGDTQYF. The chain carries TRBV7-2 and TRBJ2-3; 10 bases line up with TRBD1. V dropped 5 bases and J dropped 6; count of bases not matched to a gene: 2. Germline V gene lookup returns CDR1 SGHTA and CDR2 FQGNSA. The CDR3 consists of 13 residues.